Below, 25 T cell receptor beta chains from the same sample are listed, as sequenced in a study of OX40 agonist ivuxolimab in advanced cancers. Library construction relied on the immunoSEQ multiplex PCR assay. Held by TCRdb, this immuneACCESS table contains in-frame sequences only and omits some clones. Under half of the omission traces to an unresolved V gene where checked; the cause of the rest is unknown. This sample holds over 60,000 clones; 84% were observed only once. Together, the top ten hold roughly 2.3% of the sample. The source was CD4+ or CD8+ T cells sorted from blood, collected in a trial of the OX40 agonist ivuxolimab. The receptors originated from an adult with an advanced solid tumor such as melanoma, head and neck, liver or kidney cancer.

This chain connects TRBV6-6 to TRBJ1-6; no clear D gene. Germline-derived CDR1 and CDR2 are MNHNY and SVGAGI (reference sequence). CDR3 length: 15 residues. Deletions cut 2 bases from V and 7 bases from J, with 12 bases between. CDR3 sequence: CASSYMGSLNSPLHF. The CDR3 DNA follows: TGTGCCAGCAGTTACATGGGATCCTTAAATTCACCCCTCCACTTT.

CDR3 bases: TGCGCCAGCAGTCAGTCAGGACTAGCATCCCGCCGTGAGCAGTACTTC. As protein: CASSQSGLASRREQYF. J is TRBJ2-7 and V is TRBV4-1, with 8 bases that match TRBD2. The germline V gene has CDR1 MGHRA and CDR2 YSYEKL. The CDR3 totals 16 residues. Trimming took 6 bases from V and 7 from J; bases not matched to a gene: 17.

V usage is TRBV28 and J usage is TRBJ1-3; D not certain. This CDR3 region has 17 residues. Germline CDR1 and CDR2: MDHEN and SYDVKM. V lost 4 bases and J lost 2, with 18 bases in between. DNA of the CDR3: TGTGCCAGCAGTTCCACATCCTACCGGACGGCTGGAAACACCATATATTTT. Its protein product is CASSSTSYRTAGNTIYF. Together with reference TRBV28 and TRBJ1-3, the CDR3 gives the full variable domain: DVKVTQSSRYLVKRTGEKVFLECVQDMDHENMFWYRQDPGLGLRLIYFSYDVKMKEKGDIPEGYSVSREKKERFSLILESASTNQTSMYLCASSSTSYRTAGNTIYFGEGSWLTVV.

This clone was recorded once. CDR3 bases: TGTGCCAGCAGCATACTAGCGGATTTTTACAATGAGCAGTTCTTC. Translated, it gives CASSILADFYNEQFF. The gene calls are TRBV11-2 and TRBJ2-1; 8 bases are shared with TRBD2. V lost 5 bases, J lost 4 bases, and 7 bases stayed unmatched. Germline CDR1 reads SGHAT; CDR2 reads FQNNGV. This CDR3 contains 15 residues.

The genes are TRBV7-9 and TRBJ2-7, with TRBD1 matching over 8 bases. CDR3 size: 14 residues. With V trimmed by 10 bases and J by 3 bases, 11 bases remained unmatched. Germline V gives CDR1 SEHNR, CDR2 FQNEAQ (reference sequence). The CDR3, as DNA: TGTGCCACCATCCGGTCAGGGGGCGGCTACGAGCAGTACTTC. Protein: CATIRSGGGYEQYF.

Here the CDR3 DNA reads TGTGCCAGCGAGCCCGGACAGGGGGCGGGGAACACTGAAGCTTTCTTT. Protein: CASEPGQGAGNTEAFF. The J gene is TRBJ1-1, the V gene TRBV11-1, with TRBD1 identical over 11 bases. V was clipped by 8 bases and J by 1 base; unmatched bases: 9. Germline lookup yields CDR1 SGHAT and CDR2 FQDESV (reference sequence). The CDR3 has 16 amino acids. The full variable domain, with the rest looked up from reference TRBV11-1 and TRBJ1-1, is EAEVAQSPRYKITEKSQAVAFWCDPISGHATLYWYRQILGQGPELLVQFQDESVVDDSQLPKDRFSAERLKGVDSTLKIQPAELGDSAMYLCASEPGQGAGNTEAFFGQGTRLTVV.

This clone has a single count. The V call is TRBV21-1, the J call TRBJ1-1; the DNA was not used to check the table's D call, TRBD1. TRBV21-1 is given as a pseudogene. CDR3 length: 15 residues. The CDR3 region is CASSKTGRKFQEAFF. The DNA of the CDR3 is TGTGCCAGCAGCAAGACAGGCCGAAAATTCCAAGAAGCTTTCTTT.

The chain combines TRBV9 with TRBJ1-1; D is undetermined. CDR3 length: 17 amino acids. V lost 4 bases to trimming and J lost 1 base, with 20 bases between them. The germline V gene encodes CDR1 SGDLS and CDR2 YYNGEE. Here the CDR3 reads CASSPGGGWLRNTEAFF. In nucleotides, the CDR3 is TGTGCCAGCAGCCCAGGAGGAGGGTGGCTCCGGAACACTGAAGCTTTCTTT.

This rearrangement joins TRBV9 to TRBJ2-3; D tentatively fits TRBD1 or TRBD2 (5 bases each). The length of the CDR3 is 14 residues. Germline CDR1 reads SGDLS; CDR2 reads YYNGEE. Trimming took 6 bases from V and 0 from J, leaving 11 bases between them. The CDR3, as DNA: TGTGCCAGCAACCGGGACCAAAGCACAGATACGCAGTATTTT. It specifies CASNRDQSTDTQYF. Supplemented by reference TRBV9 and TRBJ2-3, the full variable domain reads DSGVTQTPKHLITATGQRVTLRCSPRSGDLSVYWYQQSLDQGLQFLIQYYNGEERAKGNILERFSAQQFPDLHSELNLSSLELGDSALYFCASNRDQSTDTQYFGPGTRLTVL.

This sequence joins TRBV19 and TRBJ2-2; D uncertain. Germline assignment: CDR1 LNHDA and CDR2 SQIVND (reference sequence). Trimming removed 7 bases at V and 4 bases at J, with 13 bases between. This CDR3 has 14 amino acids. DNA for the CDR3: TGTGCCAGTAAGACCGGAATGGGCACCGGGGAGCTGTTTTTT. Translated, it gives CASKTGMGTGELFF.

The chain has TRBV7-2 and TRBJ1-6, with 8 bases aligning to TRBD1. The CDR3 sequence is 17 residues long. Germline CDR1 reads SGHTA; CDR2 reads FQGNSA. After removal of 1 base from V and 6 bases from J, the junction contained 8 bases not matched to a gene. The CDR3: CASSLGGNRGFNSPLHF. CDR3 nucleotides: TGTGCCAGCAGCTTAGGCGGGAACAGGGGGTTTAATTCACCCCTCCACTTT.

Regarding this clone: The junction and the germline gene differ at one end; a read error may be behind it. This chain links TRBV19 with TRBJ1-2; TRBD1 aligns across 12 bases. The CDR3 runs 13 residues. Germline assignment: CDR1 LNHDA and CDR2 SQIVND (reference sequence). CDR3 coding DNA: TGTGCCAGTATGCGGGACAGGGGGCAATCCGCAGCCTTC. Residues: CASMRDRGQSAAF.

This rearrangement joins TRBV2 to TRBJ2-4; D call uncertain. The CDR3 runs to 15 residues. The V gene lost 7 bases and the J gene lost 5 bases, with 18 bases spanning the gap. Germline V lookup: CDR1 SNHLY, CDR2 FYNNEI. CDR3: CASMKDNGFENIQYF. The CDR3 DNA is TGTGCCAGCATGAAAGACAATGGGTTTGAAAACATTCAGTACTTC.

The chain carries TRBV11-2 and TRBJ1-6; D unresolved. CDR1 SGHAT and CDR2 FQNNGV come from the germline V gene. V was cut by 3 bases and J by 7 bases, with 22 bases left in between. CDR3 size: 18 residues. Written as DNA, the CDR3 is TGTGCCAGCAGCTTGGAGACCCGAGCCCCGGTGCGCAATTCACCCCTCCACTTT. Its translation is CASSLETRAPVRNSPLHF.

This clone occurred a few times. This chain links TRBV2 with TRBJ1-3; the D is unclear. This CDR3 has 14 amino acids. V was cut by 1 base and J by 11 bases, with 15 bases left in between. CDR1 is SNHLY and CDR2 is FYNNEI in the germline V gene. The CDR3 DNA is TGTGCCAGCAGTGAAGGGGCAGTACTTGGGCCCATATATTTT. Translated: CASSEGAVLGPIYF. Combining the CDR3 with reference TRBV2 and TRBJ1-3 gives the whole variable domain EPEVTQTPSHQVTQMGQEVILRCVPISNHLYFYWYRQILGQKVEFLVSFYNNEISEKSEIFDDQFSVERPDGSNFTLKIRSTKLEDSAMYFCASSEGAVLGPIYFGEGSWLTVV.

The genes are TRBV11-3 and TRBJ2-1; TRBD1 might be the D (5 bases). The CDR3 totals 16 residues. Looked up from germline, CDR1 is SGHNT and CDR2 is YENEEA. V lost 0 bases and J 8 bases, leaving 17 bases between the germline ends. The CDR3 nucleotides are TGTGCCAGCAGCTTAGATCCTTTAGTGGGGCGGCATGAGCAGTTCTTC. As protein: CASSLDPLVGRHEQFF.

The rearrangement uses TRBV7-3 and TRBJ2-2; TRBD1 is a possible D gene (5 bases). The CDR3 consists of 14 residues. The germline gives CDR1 SGHTA, CDR2 FQGTGA. Deletions cut 5 bases from V and 2 bases from J, with 9 bases between. CDR3 DNA: TGTGCCAGCAGCCGTGACAGAAACACCGGGGAGCTGTTTTTT. It encodes CASSRDRNTGELFF.

The V call is TRBV18, the J call TRBJ1-5, with 8 bases matching TRBD1. The CDR3 is made up of 20 amino acids. Losses at the gene ends were 6 bases for V and 1 base for J; bases not matched to a gene: 20. The germline V gene encodes CDR1 KGHSH and CDR2 LQKENI. The CDR3 reads CASSHRRTGPIGGSNQPQHF. CDR3 sequence (DNA): TGTGCCAGCTCTCACCGGCGGACAGGGCCGATAGGGGGGAGCAATCAGCCCCAGCATTTT.

The chain couples TRBV6-5 to TRBJ2-6; D is uncertain. The V end lost 5 bases, the J end lost 1 base, and 6 bases lay between the germline ends. The CDR3 length is 14 residues. Germline V gene data show CDR1 as MNHEY and CDR2 as SVGAGI. CDR3 nucleotides: TGTGCCAGCAGTACTGGGTCTGGGGCCAACGTCCTGACTTTC. It translates to CASSTGSGANVLTF.

J is TRBJ1-1 and V is TRBV5-4; D might be TRBD1 (6 bases). The CDR3 spans 16 residues. Trimming removed 0 bases from V and 3 bases from J, with 15 bases in between. CDR1 is SGHNT and CDR2 is YYREEE in the germline V gene (reference sequence). The CDR3 nucleotides are TGTGCCAGCAGCTTGGGGGCTCGATCAGGGGACACTGAAGCTTTCTTT. Protein product: CASSLGARSGDTEAFF.

J is TRBJ2-3 and V is TRBV6-6; 9 bases are a match to TRBD1. The V segment lost 4 bases and the J segment 5 bases; nucleotides outside the gene matches: 7. The CDR3 has 15 residues. Germline CDR1 is MNHNY and CDR2 is SVGAGI (reference sequence). Written as DNA, the CDR3 is TGTGCCAGCAGTTCACCCACAGGGGGCAGAGATACGCAGTATTTT. This translates into CASSSPTGGRDTQYF.

V usage is TRBV13 and J usage is TRBJ2-3; 9 bases match TRBD1. CDR1 and CDR2 (germline): PRHDT, FYEKMQ (reference sequence). V lost 5 bases, J lost 6 bases, and 12 bases stayed unmatched. This CDR3 has 16 amino acids. The CDR3: CASSRGRDRASDTQYF. The CDR3 nucleotides are TGTGCCAGCAGCCGAGGCCGGGACAGGGCTTCGGATACGCAGTATTTT.

The sample holds one count of this clone. In nucleotides, the CDR3 is TGCGCCAGCAGCCAAGACAGGGGTGGACGCGAGCAGTACTTC. Translation: CASSQDRGGREQYF. V usage is TRBV4-1 and J usage is TRBJ2-7; weak D call: TRBD1 (6 bases). The CDR3 covers 14 residues. Germline V gives CDR1 MGHRA, CDR2 YSYEKL. Trimming took 0 bases from V and 6 from J, leaving 12 bases between them.

V gene TRBV12-5 combines with J gene TRBJ1-5, with D perhaps matching TRBD1 (5 bases). Germline assignment: CDR1 LGHNT and CDR2 FRNRAP. The V and J ends lost 0 bases and 0 bases respectively, with 21 bases between them. This CDR3 contains 20 residues. CDR3 amino acids: CASGLVPPGWGKDSNQPQHF. In DNA form, the CDR3 reads TGTGCTAGTGGTTTGGTACCCCCCGGGTGGGGGAAAGATAGCAATCAGCCCCAGCATTTT.

In DNA, the CDR3 is TGTGCCAGCTCACCCTTAGACAGGGAGTACGAGCAGTACTTC. It encodes CASSPLDREYEQYF. The rearrangement joins TRBV18 to TRBJ2-7, with 7 bases aligning to TRBD1. Germline CDR1 KGHSH, CDR2 LQKENI. V trimming: 3 bases; J trimming: 4 bases; junction bases outside the gene matches: 6. The CDR3 totals 14 residues.